This T cell receptor beta chain was sequenced during a study of T cell responses to AZD1222 COVID-19 vaccine. Whole-study findings and limits: Clonal diversity was possibly underestimated; the donors were predominantly white British and more often female.

The V gene end was trimmed by 3 bases and the J gene end by 11 bases; junction bases not matched to a gene: 9. Germline V gives CDR1 LGHDT, CDR2 YNNKEL (reference sequence). This CDR3 comprises 15 residues. Method: immunoSEQ multiplex PCR; TCRdb's copy keeps in-frame clones and lacks some. In the table there are about 150,000 clones, about 90% of which are singletons. A note on this clone: Antigen: not known.

The chain recombines TRBV3-1 (or the pseudogene TRBV3-2) with TRBJ1-6, with TRBD1 matching 8 bases. Sequences were derived from peripheral blood, sampled 28 days after the second AZD1222 dose. This receptor was identified in an adult who received the AZD1222 COVID-19 vaccine. CDR3 sequence: CASSQGTGGTTPLHF. As DNA, the CDR3 is TGTGCCAGCAGCCAGGGAACAGGGGGAACAACACCCCTCCACTTT.